This record covers a single T cell receptor beta chain. The protocol was immunoSEQ multiplex PCR, while the TCRdb copy is restricted to in-frame clones and leaves out a portion. The sample consists of approximately 110,000 clones, roughly 80% of them appearing once. These data come from a study of blood T cell repertoires in COVID-19. In the study overall: In each case, the material was cDNA or gDNA derived from T cells, B-cell-depleted T cells, or PBMCs.

The TCR was taken from a woman aged 80 or over with acute or convalescent COVID-19. The sequenced sample was peripheral blood.

The CDR3 nucleotides are TGTGCCAGCAGCCCTTCGGGGGGATTGACCGGGGAGCTGTTTTTT. It encodes CASSPSGGLTGELFF. This sequence joins TRBV14 and TRBJ2-2; 7 nucleotides match TRBD2. The CDR3 is 15 residues long. Germline V gene lookup returns CDR1 SGHDN and CDR2 FVKESK. V shed 4 bases and J 5 bases; nucleotides not matched to a gene: 7. Full variable domain (remainder filled in from reference TRBV14 and TRBJ2-2): EAGVTQFPSHSVIEKGQTVTLRCDPISGHDNLYWYRRVMGKEIKFLLHFVKESKQDESGMPNNRFLAERTGGTYSTLKVQPAELEDSGVYFCASSPSGGLTGELFFGEGSRLTVL.